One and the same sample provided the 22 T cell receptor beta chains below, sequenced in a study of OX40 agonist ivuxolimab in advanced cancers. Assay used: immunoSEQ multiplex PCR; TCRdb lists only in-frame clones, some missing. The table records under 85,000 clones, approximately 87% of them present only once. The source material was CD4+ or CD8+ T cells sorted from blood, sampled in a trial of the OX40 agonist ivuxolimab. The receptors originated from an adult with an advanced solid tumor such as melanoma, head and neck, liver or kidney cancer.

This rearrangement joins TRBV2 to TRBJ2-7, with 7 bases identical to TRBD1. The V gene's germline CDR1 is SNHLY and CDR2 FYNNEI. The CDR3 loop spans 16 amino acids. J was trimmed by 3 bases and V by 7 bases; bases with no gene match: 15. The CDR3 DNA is TGTGCCAGCACCTTCTCTAGACAGGGCGGAGACTACGAGCAGTACTTC. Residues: CASTFSRQGGDYEQYF.

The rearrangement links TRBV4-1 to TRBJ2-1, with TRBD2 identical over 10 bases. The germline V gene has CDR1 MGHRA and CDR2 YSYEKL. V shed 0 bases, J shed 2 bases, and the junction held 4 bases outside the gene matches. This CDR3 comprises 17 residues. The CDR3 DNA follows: TGCGCCAGCAGCCAAGACCCTAGCGGGAGTACCTACAATGAGCAGTTCTTC. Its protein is CASSQDPSGSTYNEQFF.

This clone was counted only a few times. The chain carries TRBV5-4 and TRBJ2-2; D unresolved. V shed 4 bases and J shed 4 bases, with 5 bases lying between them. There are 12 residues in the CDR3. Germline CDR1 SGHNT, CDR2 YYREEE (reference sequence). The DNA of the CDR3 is TGTGCCAGCAGCCCCAGCACCGGGGAGCTGTTTTTT. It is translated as CASSPSTGELFF.

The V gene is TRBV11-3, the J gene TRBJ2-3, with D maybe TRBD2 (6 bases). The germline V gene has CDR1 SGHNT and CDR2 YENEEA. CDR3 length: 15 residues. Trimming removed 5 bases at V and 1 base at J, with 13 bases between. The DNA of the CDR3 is TGTGCCAGCAGCCAAGGAGGCGGGGGCACAGATACGCAGTATTTT. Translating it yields CASSQGGGGTDTQYF.

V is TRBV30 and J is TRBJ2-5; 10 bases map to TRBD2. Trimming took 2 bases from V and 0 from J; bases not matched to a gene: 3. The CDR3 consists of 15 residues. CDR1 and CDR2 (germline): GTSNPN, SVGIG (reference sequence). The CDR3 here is CAWSKTSGYQETQYF. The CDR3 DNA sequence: TGTGCCTGGAGTAAGACTAGCGGGTACCAAGAGACCCAGTACTTC.

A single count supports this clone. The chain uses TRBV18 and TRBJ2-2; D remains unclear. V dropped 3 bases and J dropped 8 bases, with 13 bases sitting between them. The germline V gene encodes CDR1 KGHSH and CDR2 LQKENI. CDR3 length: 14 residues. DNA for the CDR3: TGTGCCAGCTCACCGGCGACCGGTCCAGGGGAGCTGTTTTTT. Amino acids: CASSPATGPGELFF.

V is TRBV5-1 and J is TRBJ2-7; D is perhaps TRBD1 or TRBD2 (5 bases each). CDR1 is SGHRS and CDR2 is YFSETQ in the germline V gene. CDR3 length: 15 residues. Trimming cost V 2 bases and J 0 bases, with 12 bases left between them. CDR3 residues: CASSFSGRSSYEQYF. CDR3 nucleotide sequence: TGCGCCAGCAGCTTCTCGGGACGGAGCTCCTACGAGCAGTACTTC. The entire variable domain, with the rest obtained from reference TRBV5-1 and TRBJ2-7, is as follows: KAGVTQTPRYLIKTRGQQVTLSCSPISGHRSVSWYQQTPGQGLQFLFEYFSETQRNKGNFPGRFSGRQFSNSRSEMNVSTLELGDSALYLCASSFSGRSSYEQYFGPGTRLTVT.

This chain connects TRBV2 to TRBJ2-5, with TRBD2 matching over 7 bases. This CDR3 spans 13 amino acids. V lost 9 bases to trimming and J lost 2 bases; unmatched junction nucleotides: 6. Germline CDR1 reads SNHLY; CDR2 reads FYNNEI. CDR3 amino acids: CARKTSLQETQYF. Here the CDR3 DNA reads TGTGCCAGAAAGACTAGCTTGCAAGAGACCCAGTACTTC.

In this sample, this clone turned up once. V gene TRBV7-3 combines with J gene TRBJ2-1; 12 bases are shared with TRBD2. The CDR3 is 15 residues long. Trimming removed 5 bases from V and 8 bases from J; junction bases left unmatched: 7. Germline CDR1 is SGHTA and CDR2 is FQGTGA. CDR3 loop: CASSVTSGRLDEQFF. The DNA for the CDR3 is TGTGCCAGCAGCGTCACTAGCGGGAGGCTCGATGAGCAGTTCTTC.

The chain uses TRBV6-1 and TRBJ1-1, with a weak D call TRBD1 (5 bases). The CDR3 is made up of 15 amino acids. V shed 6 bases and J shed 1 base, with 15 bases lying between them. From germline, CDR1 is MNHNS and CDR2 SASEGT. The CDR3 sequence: CASRAFRGANTEAFF. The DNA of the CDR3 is TGTGCCAGCAGAGCCTTTCGAGGGGCGAACACTGAAGCTTTCTTT.

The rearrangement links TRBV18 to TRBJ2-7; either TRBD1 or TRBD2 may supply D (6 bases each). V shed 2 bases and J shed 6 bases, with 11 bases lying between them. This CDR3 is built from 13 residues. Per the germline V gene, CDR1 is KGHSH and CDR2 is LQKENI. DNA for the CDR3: TGTGCCAGCTCACCATCCACGGGGGCCGAGCAGTACTTC. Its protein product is CASSPSTGAEQYF.

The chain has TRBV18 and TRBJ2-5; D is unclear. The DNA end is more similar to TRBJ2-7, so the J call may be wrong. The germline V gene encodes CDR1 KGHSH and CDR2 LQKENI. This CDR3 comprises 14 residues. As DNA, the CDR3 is TGTGCCAGCTCACCGTCCGGGCCCCCCTACGAGCAGTACTTC. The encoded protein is CASSPSGPPYEQYF.

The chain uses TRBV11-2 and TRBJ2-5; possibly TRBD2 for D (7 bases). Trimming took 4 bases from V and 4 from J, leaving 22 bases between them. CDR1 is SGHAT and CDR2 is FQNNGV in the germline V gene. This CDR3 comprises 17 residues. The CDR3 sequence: CASSYQSGLGGVETQYF. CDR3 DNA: TGTGCCAGCAGCTACCAATCGGGCTTAGGGGGGGTAGAGACCCAGTACTTC.

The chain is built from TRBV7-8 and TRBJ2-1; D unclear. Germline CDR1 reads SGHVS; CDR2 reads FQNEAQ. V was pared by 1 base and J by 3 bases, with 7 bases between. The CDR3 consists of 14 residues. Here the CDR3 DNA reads TGTGCCAGCAGCTTAGGACCAGTCTACAATGAGCAGTTCTTC. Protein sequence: CASSLGPVYNEQFF.

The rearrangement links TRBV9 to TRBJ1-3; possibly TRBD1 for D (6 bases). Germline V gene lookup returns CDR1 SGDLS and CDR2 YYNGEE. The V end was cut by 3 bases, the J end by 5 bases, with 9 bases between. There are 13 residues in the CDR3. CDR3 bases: TGTGCCAGCAGCGCTGGGACACGAAACACCATATATTTT. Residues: CASSAGTRNTIYF.

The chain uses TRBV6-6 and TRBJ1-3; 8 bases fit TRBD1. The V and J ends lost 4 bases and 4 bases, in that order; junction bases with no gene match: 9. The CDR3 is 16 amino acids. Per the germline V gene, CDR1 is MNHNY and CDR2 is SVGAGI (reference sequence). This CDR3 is CASSFRTGRTGNTIYF. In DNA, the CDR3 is TGTGCCAGCAGTTTCCGGACAGGGCGTACGGGAAACACCATATATTTT.

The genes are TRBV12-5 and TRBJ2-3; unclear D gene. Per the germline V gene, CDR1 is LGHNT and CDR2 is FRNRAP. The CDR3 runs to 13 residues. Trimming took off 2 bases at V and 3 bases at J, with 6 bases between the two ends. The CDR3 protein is CASGLSRTDTQYF. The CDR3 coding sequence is TGTGCTAGTGGTTTGAGTCGGACAGATACGCAGTATTTT.

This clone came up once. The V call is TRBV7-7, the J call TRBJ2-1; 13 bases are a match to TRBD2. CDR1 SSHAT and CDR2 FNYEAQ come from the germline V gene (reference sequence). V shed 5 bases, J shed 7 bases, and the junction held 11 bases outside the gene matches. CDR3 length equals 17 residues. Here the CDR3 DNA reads TGTGCCAGCAGCCCCGCGGGACTAGCGGGACGTCTTAATGAGCAGTTCTTC. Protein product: CASSPAGLAGRLNEQFF.

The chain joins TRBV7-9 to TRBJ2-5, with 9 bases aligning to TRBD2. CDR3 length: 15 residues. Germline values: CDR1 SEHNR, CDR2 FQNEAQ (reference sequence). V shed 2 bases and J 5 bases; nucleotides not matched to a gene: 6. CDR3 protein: CASSLYSGSTETQYF. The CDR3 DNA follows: TGTGCCAGCAGCTTATATAGCGGGAGCACCGAGACCCAGTACTTC.

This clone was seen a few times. The CDR3 bases are TGTGCCAGCAGCTTAATGCGTCAGGGGGGCACTGAAGCTTTCTTT. The encoded protein is CASSLMRQGGTEAFF. The rearrangement uses TRBV5-4 and TRBJ1-1, with TRBD1 matching over 7 bases. From germline, CDR1 is SGHNT and CDR2 YYREEE (reference sequence). V trimming: 2 bases; J trimming: 4 bases; junction bases outside the gene matches: 8. The CDR3 length is 15 residues.

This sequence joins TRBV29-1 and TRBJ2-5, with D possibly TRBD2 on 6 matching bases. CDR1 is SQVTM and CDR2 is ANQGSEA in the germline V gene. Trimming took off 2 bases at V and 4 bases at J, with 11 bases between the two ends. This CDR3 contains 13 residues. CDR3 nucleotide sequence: TGCAGCGTTGAATCGGGGGTAAGAGAGACCCAGTACTTC. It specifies CSVESGVRETQYF.

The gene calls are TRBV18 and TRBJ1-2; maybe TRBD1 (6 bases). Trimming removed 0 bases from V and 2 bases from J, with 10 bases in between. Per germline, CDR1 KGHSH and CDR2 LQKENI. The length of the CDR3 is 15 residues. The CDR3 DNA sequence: TGTGCCAGCTCACCACCAAGTCAGGGGAACTATGGCTACACCTTC. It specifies CASSPPSQGNYGYTF.